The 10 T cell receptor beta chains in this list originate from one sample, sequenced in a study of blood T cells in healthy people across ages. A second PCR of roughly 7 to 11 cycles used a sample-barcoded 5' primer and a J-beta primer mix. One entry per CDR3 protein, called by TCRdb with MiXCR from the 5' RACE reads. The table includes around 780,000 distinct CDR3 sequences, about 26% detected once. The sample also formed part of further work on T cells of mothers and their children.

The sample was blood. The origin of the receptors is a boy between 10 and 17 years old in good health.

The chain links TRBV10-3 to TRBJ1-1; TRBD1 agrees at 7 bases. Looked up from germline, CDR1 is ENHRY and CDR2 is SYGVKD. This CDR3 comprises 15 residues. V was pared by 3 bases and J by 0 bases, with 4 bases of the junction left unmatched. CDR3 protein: CAISDLDRVNTEAFF. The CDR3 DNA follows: TGTGCCATCAGTGACCTTGACAGGGTGAACACTGAAGCTTTCTTT.

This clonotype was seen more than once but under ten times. CDR3 sequence: CASSSLGMNYEQYF. The CDR3 DNA reads as TGTGCCAGCAGTTCTTTGGGGATGAACTACGAGCAGTACTTC. J is TRBJ2-5 and V is TRBV27; D remains unclear. The DNA end is a closer match to TRBJ2-7, so the J assignment may be wrong. CDR1 and CDR2 from the germline V gene are MNHEY and SMNVEV (reference sequence). CDR3 length: 14 residues.

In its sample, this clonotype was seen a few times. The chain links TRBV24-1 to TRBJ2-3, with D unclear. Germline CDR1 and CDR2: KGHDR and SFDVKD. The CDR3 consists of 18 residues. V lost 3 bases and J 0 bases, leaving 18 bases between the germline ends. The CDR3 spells CATSDVEDGQYSTDTQYF. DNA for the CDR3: TGTGCCACCAGTGATGTAGAGGACGGCCAATATAGCACAGATACGCAGTATTTT.

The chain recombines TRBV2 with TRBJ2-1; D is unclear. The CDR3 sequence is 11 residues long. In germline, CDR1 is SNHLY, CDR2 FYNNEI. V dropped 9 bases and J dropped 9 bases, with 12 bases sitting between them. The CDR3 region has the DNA TGTGCCAGTCGGTTAGTGGTTGAGCAGTTCTTC. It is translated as CASRLVVEQFF.

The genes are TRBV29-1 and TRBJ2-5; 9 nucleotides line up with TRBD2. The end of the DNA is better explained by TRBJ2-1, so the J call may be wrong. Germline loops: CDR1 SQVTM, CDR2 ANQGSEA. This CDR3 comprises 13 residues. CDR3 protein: CSGGGATYNEQFF. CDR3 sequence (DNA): TGCAGCGGCGGGGGGGCAACCTACAATGAGCAGTTCTTC.

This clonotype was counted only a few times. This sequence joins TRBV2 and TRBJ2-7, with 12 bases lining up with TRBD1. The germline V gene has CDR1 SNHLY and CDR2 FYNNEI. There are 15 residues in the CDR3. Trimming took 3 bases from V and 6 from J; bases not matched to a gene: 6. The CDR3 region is CASSDFGDRGPEQYF. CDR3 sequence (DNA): TGTGCCAGCAGTGACTTCGGGGACAGGGGGCCCGAGCAGTACTTC.

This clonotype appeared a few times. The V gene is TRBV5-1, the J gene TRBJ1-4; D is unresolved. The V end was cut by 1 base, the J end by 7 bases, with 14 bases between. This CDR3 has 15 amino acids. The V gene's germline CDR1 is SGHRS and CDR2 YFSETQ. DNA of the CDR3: TGCGCCAGCAGCTTGTTGACGGGATATGGTGAAAAACTGTTTTTT. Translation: CASSLLTGYGEKLFF.

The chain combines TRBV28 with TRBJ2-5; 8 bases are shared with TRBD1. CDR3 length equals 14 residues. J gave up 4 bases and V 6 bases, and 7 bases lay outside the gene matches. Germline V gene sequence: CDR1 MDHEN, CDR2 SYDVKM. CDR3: CASSNRGEGETQYF. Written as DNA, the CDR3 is TGTGCCAGCAGCAACAGGGGGGAAGGAGAGACCCAGTACTTC.

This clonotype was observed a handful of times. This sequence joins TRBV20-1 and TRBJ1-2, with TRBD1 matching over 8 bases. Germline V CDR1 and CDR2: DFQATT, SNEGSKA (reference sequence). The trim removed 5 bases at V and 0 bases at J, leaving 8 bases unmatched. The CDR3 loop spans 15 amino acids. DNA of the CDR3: TGCAGTGCTTCCATGACAGGGGTCTCTAACTATGGCTACACCTTC. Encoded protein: CSASMTGVSNYGYTF.

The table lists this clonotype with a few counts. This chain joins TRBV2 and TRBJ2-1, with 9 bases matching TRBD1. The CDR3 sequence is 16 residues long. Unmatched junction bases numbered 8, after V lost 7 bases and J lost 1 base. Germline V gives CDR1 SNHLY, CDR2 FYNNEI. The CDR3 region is CASTRRDRGSYNEQFF. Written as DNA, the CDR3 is TGTGCCAGCACCCGACGAGACAGGGGGTCCTACAATGAGCAGTTCTTC.